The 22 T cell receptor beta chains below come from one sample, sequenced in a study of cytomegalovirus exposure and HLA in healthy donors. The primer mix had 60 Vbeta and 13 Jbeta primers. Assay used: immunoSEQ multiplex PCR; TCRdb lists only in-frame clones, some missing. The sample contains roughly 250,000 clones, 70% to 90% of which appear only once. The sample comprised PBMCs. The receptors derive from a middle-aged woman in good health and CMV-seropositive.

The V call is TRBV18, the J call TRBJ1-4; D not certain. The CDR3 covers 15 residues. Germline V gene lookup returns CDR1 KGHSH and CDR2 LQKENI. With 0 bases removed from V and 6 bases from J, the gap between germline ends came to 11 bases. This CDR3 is CASSPPGRADEKLFF. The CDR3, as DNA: TGTGCCAGCTCACCACCGGGGAGGGCGGATGAAAAACTGTTTTTT.

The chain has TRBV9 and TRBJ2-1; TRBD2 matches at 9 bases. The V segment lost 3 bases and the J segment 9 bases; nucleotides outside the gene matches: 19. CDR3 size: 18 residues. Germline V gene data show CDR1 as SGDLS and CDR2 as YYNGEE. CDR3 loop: CASSERGREGRNMGEQFF. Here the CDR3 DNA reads TGTGCCAGCAGCGAAAGGGGGCGGGAGGGCCGAAATATGGGTGAGCAGTTCTTC.

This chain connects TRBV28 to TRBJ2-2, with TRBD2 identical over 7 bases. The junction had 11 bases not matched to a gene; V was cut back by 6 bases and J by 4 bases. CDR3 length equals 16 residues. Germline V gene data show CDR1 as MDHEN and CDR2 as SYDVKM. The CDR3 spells CASSLTSGKVTGELFF. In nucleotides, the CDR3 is TGTGCCAGCAGCCTCACCAGCGGGAAGGTCACCGGGGAGCTGTTTTTT.

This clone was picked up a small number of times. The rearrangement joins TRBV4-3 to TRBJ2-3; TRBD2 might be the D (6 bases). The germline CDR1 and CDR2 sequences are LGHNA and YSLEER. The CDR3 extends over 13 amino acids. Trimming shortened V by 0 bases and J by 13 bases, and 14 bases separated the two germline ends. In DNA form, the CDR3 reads TGCGCCAGCAGCCAAGACATTGGGGGGAAGAAGTATTTT. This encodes CASSQDIGGKKYF.

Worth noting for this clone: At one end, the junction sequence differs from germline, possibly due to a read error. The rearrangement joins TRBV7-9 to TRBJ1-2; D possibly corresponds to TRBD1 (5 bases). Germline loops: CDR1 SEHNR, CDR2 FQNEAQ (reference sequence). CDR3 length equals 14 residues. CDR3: CANSPGQPNYGYTF. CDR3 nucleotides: TGTGCCAACAGCCCAGGGCAGCCTAACTATGGCTACACCTTC.

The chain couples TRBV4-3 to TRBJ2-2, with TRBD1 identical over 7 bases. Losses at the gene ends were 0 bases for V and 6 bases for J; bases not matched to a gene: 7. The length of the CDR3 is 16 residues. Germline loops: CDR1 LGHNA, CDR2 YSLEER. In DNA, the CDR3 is TGCGCCAGCAGCCAAGATCGAGGGGGCAGGTCCGGGGAGCTGTTTTTT. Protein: CASSQDRGGRSGELFF.

In DNA, the CDR3 is TGTGCCAGCAGTTACGGTTCGGGAGATACGCAGTATTTT. Translated: CASSYGSGDTQYF. The genes are TRBV6-5 and TRBJ2-3; D is unresolved. The germline gives CDR1 MNHEY, CDR2 SVGAGI. V was trimmed by 2 bases and J by 5 bases, leaving 8 bases between them. The CDR3 has 13 amino acids.

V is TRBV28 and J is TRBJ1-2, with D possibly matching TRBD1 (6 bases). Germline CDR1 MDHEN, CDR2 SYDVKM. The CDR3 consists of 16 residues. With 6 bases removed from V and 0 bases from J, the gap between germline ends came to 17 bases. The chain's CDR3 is CASSPKHRDPNYGYTF. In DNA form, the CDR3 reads TGTGCCAGCAGCCCCAAACACAGGGACCCTAACTATGGCTACACCTTC.

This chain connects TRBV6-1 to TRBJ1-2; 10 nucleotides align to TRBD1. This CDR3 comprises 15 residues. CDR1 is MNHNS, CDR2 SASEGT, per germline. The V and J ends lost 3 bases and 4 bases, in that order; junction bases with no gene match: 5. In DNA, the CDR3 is TGTGCCAGCAGTGACCCGGGACAGGGGATCTATGGCTACACCTTC. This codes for CASSDPGQGIYGYTF.

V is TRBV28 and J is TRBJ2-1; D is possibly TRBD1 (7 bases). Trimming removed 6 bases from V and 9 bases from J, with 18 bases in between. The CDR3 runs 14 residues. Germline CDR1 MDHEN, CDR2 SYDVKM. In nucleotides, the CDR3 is TGTGCCAGCAGGGACAGGAATTACGGGAGTGAGCAGTTCTTC. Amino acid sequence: CASRDRNYGSEQFF.

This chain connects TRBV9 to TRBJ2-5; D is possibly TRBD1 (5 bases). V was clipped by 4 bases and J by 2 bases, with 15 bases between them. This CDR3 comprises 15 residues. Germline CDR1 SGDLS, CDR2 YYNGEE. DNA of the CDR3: TGTGCCAGCAGCCTTGGGGCTAAGAAACAAGAGACCCAGTACTTC. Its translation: CASSLGAKKQETQYF.

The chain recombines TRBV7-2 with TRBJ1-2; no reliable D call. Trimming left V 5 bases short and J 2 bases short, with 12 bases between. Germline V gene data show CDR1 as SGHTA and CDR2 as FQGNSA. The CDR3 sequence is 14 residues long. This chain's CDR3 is CASSPYGENYGYTF. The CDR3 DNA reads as TGTGCCAGCAGCCCATACGGAGAAAACTATGGCTACACCTTC.

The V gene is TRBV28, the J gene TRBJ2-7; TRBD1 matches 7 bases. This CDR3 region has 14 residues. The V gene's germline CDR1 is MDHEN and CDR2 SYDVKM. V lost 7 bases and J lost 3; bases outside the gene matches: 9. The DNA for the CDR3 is TGTGCCAGCACCTCCCGGGACAGCATCTACGAGCAGTACTTC. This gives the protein CASTSRDSIYEQYF.

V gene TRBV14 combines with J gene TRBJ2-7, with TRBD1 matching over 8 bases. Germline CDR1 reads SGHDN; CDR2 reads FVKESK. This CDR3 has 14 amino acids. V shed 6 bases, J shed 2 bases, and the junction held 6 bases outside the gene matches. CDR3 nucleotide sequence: TGTGCCAGCAGTACAGACAGGGGCCCCTACGAGCAGTACTTC. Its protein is CASSTDRGPYEQYF.

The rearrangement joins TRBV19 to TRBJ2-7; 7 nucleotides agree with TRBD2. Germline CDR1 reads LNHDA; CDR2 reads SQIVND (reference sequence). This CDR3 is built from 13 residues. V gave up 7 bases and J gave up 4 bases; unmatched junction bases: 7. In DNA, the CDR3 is TGTGCCAGTAAAGGGAGGGACGTTTACGAGCAGTACTTC. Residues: CASKGRDVYEQYF.

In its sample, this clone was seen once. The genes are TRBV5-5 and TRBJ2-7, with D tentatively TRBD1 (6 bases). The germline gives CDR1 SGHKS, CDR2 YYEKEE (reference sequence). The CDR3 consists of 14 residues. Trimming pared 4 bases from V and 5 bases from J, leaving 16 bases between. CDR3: CASSQTGTPNEQYF. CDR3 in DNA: TGTGCCAGCAGCCAGACAGGTACCCCTAACGAGCAGTACTTC.

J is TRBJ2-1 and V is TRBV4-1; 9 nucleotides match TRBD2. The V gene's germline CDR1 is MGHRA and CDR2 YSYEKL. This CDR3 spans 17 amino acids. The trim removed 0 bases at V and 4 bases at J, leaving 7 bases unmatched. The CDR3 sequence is CASSQDRREGRYNEQFF. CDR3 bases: TGCGCCAGCAGCCAAGATAGGCGGGAGGGCCGGTACAATGAGCAGTTCTTC.

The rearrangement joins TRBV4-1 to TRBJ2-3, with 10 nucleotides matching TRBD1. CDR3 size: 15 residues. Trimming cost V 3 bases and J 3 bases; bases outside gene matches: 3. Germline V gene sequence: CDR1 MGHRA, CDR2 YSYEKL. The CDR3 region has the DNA TGCGCCAGCAGCCAGGGGACAGGGGTTACAGATACGCAGTATTTT. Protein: CASSQGTGVTDTQYF.

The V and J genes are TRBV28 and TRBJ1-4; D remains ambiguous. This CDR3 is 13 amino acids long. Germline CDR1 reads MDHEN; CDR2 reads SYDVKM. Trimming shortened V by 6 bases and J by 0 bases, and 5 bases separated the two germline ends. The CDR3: CASSHATNEKLFF. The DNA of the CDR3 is TGTGCCAGCAGCCATGCAACTAATGAAAAACTGTTTTTT.

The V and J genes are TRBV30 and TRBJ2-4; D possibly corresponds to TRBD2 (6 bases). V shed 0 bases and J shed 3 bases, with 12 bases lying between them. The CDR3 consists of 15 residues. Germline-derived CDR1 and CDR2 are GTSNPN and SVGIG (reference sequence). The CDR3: CAWSVQVGSKNIQYF. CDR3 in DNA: TGTGCCTGGAGTGTGCAGGTCGGGAGCAAAAACATTCAGTACTTC.

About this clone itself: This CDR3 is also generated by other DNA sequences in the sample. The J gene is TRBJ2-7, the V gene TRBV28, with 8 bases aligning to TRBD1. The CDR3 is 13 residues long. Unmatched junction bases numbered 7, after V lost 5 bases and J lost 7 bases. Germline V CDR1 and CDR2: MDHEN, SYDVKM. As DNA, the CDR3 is TGTGCCAGCAGTCTGGACAGGGTTCGGGAGCAGTACTTC. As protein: CASSLDRVREQYF.

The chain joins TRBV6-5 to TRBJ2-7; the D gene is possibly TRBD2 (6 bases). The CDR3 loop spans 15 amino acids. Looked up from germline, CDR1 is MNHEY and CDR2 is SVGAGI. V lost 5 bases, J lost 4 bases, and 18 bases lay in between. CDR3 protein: CASSTARGLGYEQYF. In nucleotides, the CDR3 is TGTGCCAGCAGTACAGCGCGGGGACTCGGGTACGAGCAGTACTTC.